Below, one TCR beta chain is given with its context. The V gene's germline CDR1 is SGHRS and CDR2 YFSETQ. V was shortened by 5 bases and J by 0 bases, with 14 bases between the two germline ends. The CDR3 runs to 15 residues. These data come from a study of cytomegalovirus exposure and HLA in healthy donors. At the level of the study: Earlier work reported 100 million or so unique TCR beta sequences from 150 million to 200 million T cells.

PCR primers comprised 60 Vbeta and 13 Jbeta primers. Clones were sequenced by immunoSEQ multiplex PCR, and TCRdb holds only the in-frame ones, with some missing. The profile shows fewer than 250,000 clones, about 85% of them singletons. The clonotype was recovered from a woman aged 45-65 years in good health and CMV-seropositive. The V gene is TRBV5-1, the J gene TRBJ1-2; perhaps TRBD1 as D (6 bases). Input material: PBMCs. This CDR3 reads CASRLSGDTNYGYTF. The CDR3 DNA is TGCGCCAGCAGACTATCAGGGGATACTAACTATGGCTACACCTTC.